These 3 T cell receptor beta chains share one sample of origin, sequenced in a study of beta chain features in type 1 diabetes. Study-level findings and limits: TCRB CDR3s were moderately but significantly shorter in Type 1 diabetes patients in all four CD4+ subsets.

Their recognized antigens are unknown. What was sequenced were expressed TCRB transcripts, since all of the isolated RNA had been reverse transcribed. This table comes from immunoSEQ multiplex PCR, and its TCRdb copy is limited to in-frame clones, with some not included. The table shows 85,000 to 110,000 clones, with around 30% occurring only once. Input material: central memory CD4+ T cells from blood. The origin of the receptors is a young woman with type 1 diabetes.

This clone was seen a handful of times. V usage is TRBV7-2 and J usage is TRBJ2-5; no clear D. Germline V CDR1 and CDR2: SGHTA, FQGNSA. Trimming shortened V by 2 bases and J by 5 bases, and 6 bases separated the two germline ends. The CDR3 contains 12 residues. The DNA for the CDR3 is TGTGCCAGCAGCTTAAGTGCGGAGACCCAGTACTTC. Its protein is CASSLSAETQYF.

This sequence joins TRBV19 and TRBJ2-6, with no clear D. In germline, CDR1 is LNHDA, CDR2 SQIVND (reference sequence). The V and J ends lost 6 bases and 2 bases respectively, with 11 bases between them. The CDR3 consists of 15 residues. This CDR3 is CASSRGNTGANVLTF. The CDR3 DNA reads as TGTGCCAGTAGCAGAGGTAATACTGGGGCCAACGTCCTGACTTTC.

The chain employs TRBV2 and TRBJ2-1; 9 bases are shared with TRBD2. After removal of 5 bases from V and 7 bases from J, the junction contained 9 bases not matched to a gene. The V gene's germline CDR1 is SNHLY and CDR2 FYNNEI. This CDR3 spans 15 amino acids. The CDR3 nucleotides are TGTGCCAGCAGTTTTAGCGGGAGATGGGGGAATGAGCAGTTCTTC. It specifies CASSFSGRWGNEQFF.